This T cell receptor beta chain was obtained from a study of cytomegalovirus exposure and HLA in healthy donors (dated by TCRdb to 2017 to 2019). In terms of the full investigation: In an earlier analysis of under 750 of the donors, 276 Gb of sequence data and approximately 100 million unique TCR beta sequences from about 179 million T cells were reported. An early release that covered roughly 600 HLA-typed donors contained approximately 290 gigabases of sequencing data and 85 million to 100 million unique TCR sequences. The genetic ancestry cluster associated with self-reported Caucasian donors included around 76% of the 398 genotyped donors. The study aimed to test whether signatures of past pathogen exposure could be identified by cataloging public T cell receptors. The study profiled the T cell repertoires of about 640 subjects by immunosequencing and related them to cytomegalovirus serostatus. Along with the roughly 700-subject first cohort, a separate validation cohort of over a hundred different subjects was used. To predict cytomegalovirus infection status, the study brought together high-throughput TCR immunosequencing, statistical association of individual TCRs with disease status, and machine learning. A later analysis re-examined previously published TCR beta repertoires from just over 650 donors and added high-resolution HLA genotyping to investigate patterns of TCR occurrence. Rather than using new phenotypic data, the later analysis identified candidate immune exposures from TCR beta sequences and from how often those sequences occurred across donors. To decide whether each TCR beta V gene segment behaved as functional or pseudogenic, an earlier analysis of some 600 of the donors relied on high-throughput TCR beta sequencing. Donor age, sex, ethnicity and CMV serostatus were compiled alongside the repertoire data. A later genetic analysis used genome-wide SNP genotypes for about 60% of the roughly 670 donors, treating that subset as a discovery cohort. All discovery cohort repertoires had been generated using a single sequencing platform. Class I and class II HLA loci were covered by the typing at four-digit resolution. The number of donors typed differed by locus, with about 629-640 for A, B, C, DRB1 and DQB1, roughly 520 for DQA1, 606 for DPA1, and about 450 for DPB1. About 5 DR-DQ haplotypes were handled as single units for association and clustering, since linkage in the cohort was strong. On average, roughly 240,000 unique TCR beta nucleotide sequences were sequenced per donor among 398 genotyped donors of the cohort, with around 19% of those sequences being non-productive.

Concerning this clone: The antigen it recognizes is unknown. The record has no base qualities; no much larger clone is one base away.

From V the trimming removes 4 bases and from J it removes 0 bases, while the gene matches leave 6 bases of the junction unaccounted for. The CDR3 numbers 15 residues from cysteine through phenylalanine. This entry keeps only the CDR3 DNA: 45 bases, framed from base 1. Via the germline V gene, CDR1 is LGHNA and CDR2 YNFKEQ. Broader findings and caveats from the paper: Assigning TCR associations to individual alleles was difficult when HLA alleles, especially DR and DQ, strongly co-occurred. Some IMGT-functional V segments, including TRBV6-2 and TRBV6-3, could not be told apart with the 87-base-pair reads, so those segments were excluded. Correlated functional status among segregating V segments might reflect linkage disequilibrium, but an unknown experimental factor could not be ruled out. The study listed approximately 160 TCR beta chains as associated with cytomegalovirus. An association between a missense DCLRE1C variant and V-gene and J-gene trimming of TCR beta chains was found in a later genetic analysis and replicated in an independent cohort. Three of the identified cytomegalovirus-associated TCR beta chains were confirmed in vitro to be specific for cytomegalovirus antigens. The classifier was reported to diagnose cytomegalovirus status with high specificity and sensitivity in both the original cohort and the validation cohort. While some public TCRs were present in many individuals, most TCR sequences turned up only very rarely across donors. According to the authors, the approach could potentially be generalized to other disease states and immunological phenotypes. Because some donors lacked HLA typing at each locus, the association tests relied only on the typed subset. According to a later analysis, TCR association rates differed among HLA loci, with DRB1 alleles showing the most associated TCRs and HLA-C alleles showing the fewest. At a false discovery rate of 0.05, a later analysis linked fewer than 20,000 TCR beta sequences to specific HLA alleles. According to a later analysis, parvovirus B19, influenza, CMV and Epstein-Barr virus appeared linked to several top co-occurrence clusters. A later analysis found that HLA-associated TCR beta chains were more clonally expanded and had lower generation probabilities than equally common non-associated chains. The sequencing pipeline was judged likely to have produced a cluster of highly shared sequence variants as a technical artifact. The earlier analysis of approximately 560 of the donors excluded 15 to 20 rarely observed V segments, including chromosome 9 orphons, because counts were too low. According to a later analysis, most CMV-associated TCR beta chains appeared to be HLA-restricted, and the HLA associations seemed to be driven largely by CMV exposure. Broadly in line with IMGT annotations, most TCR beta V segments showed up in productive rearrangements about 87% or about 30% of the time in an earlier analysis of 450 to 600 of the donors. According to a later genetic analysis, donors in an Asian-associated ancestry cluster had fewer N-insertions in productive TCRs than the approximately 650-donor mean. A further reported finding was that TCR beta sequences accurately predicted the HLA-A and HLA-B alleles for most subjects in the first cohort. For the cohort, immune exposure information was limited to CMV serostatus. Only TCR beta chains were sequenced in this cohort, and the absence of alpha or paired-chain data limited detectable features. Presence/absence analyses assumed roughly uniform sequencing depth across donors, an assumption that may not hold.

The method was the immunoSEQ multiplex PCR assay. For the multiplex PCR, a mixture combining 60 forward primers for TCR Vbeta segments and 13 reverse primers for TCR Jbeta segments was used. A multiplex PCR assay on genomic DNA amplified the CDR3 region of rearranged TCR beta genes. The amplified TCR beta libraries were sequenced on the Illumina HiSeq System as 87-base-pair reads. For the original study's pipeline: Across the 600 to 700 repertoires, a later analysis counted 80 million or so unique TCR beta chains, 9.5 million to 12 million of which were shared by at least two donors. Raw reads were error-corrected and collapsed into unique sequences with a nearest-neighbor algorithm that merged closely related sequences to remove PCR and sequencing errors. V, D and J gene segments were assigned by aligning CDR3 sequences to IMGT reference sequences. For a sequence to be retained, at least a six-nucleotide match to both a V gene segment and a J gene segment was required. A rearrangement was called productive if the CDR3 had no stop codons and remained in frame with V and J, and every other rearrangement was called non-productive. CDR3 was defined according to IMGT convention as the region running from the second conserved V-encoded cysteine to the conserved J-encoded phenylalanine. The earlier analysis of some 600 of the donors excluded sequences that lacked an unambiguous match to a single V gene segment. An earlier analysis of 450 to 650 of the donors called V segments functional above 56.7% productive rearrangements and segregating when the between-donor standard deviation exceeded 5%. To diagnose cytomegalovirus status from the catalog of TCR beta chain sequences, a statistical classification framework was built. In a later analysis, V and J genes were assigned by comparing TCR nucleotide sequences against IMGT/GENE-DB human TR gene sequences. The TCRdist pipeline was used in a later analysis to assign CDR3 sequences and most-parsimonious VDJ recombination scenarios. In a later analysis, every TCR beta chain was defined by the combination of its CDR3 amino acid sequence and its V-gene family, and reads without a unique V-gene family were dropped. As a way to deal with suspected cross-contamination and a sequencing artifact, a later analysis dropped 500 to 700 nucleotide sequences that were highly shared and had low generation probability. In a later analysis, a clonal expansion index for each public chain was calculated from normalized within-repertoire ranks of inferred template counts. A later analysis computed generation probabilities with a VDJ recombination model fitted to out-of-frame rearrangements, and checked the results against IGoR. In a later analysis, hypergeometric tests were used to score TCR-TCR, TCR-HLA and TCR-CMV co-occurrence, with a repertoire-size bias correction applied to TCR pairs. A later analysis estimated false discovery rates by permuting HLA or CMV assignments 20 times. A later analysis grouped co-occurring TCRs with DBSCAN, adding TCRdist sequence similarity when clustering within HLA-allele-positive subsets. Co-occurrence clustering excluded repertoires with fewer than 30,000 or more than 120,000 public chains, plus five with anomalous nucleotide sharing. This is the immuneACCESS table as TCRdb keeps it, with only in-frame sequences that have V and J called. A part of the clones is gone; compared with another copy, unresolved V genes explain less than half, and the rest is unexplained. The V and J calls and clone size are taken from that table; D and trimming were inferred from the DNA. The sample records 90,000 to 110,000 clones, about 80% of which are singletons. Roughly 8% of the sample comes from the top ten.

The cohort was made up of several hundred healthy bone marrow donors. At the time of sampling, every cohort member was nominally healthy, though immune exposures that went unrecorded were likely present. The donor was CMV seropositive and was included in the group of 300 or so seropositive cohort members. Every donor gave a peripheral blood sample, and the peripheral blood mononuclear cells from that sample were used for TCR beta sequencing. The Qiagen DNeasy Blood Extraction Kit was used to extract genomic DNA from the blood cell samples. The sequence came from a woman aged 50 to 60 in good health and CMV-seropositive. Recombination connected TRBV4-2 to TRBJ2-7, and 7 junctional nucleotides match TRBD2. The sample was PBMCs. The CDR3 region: CASSRSSGSSYEQYF. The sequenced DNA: TGTGCCAGCAGCCGTTCTAGCGGCAGCTCCTACGAGCAGTACTTC.